This T cell receptor beta chain was captured by sequencing in a study of blood T cell repertoires in COVID-19. Whole-study context: Acute-phase and convalescent COVID-19 samples originated in the United States, Italy and Spain.

Some clones are missing from TCRdb's copy, which holds only in-frame ones; the method was immunoSEQ multiplex PCR. The table has more than 200,000 clones, approximately 80% seen once. The V segment lost 5 bases and the J segment 2 bases; nucleotides outside the gene matches: 5. CDR1 and CDR2 from the germline V gene are MRHNA and SNTAGT. The CDR3 is 15 amino acids. This sequence joins TRBV6-4 and TRBJ2-2; 7 bases match TRBD1. Sequencing used peripheral blood. The receptor's source is a woman between 35 and 50 years old with active or convalescent COVID-19. The CDR3 region is CASSPQGFNTGELFF. CDR3 in DNA: TGTGCCAGCAGTCCACAGGGGTTTAACACCGGGGAGCTGTTTTTT.